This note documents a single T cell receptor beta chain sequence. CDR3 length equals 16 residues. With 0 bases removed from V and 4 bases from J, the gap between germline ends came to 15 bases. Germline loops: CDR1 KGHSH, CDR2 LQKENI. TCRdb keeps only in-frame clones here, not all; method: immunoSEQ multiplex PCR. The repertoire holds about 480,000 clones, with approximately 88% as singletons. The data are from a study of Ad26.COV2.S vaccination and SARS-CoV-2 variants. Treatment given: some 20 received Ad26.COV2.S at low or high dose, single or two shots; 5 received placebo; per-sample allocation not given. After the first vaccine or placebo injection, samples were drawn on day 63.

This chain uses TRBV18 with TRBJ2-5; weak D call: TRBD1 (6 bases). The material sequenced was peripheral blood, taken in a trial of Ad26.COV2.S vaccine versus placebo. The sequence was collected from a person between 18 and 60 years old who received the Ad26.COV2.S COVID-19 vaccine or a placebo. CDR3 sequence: CASSPPTGTRGETQYF. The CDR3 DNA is TGTGCCAGCTCACCACCGACCGGGACCAGGGGAGAGACCCAGTACTTC.